This T cell receptor beta chain came from a study of shared clonotypes between healthy human individuals. Study summary: The donors, a couple of women and three men, were aged 18 to 49.

From germline, CDR1 is MGHRA and CDR2 YSYEKL. Trimming cost V 1 base and J 3 bases, with 19 bases left between them. The CDR3 contains 17 residues. Using immunoSEQ multiplex PCR, the repertoire was profiled, and TCRdb retains in-frame clones only, with some absent. This table holds 600,000 or so clones, approximately 95% found once. CD8 cells classed as naive were CD45RO-negative and positively selected for CCR7, excluding terminally differentiated effector memory CD45RA+ cells. This sequence was found in a woman aged 25-40 years in good health. Material: naive CD8+ T cells sorted from blood. This chain links TRBV4-1 with TRBJ2-7; D is perhaps TRBD1 or TRBD2 (5 bases each). The DNA of the CDR3 is TGCGCCAGCAGCCAAGCCCCCCACGGGACGGATATCTACGAGCAGTACTTC. It codes for CASSQAPHGTDIYEQYF.